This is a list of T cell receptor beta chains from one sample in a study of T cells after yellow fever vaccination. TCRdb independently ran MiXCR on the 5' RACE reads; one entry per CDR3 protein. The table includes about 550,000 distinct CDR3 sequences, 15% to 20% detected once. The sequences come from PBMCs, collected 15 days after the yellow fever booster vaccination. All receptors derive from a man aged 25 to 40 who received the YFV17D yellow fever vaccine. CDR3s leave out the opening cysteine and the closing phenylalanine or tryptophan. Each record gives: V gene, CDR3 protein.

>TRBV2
ASLWLGDDKQF
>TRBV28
ASLVPGRSTDTQY
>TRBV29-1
SVEEGGNEQF
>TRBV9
ASSVTGGPYNEQF
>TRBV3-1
ASSQLAADEQY
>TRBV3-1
ASTSGERRETQY
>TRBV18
ASSPGEGETQY
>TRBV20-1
SAQTRPAGGYEQY
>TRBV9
ASSSTGTQYEQY
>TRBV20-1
SAQGTSGAGGWTQY
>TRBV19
ASSLQSGSYEQY
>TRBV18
ASSPPGGAEAYNEQF
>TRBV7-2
ASSLWTSGVETQY
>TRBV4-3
ASSHGGDTQY
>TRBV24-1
ATRPTGNHNEQF
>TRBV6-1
ASSDRGGETQY
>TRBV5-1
ASGGSAETQY
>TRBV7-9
ASSFKGLHETQY
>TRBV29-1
SVDRDEQF
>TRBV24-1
ATSDLRGSGPDEQF
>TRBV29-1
SVTYGQINTEAF
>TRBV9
ASSMGQGGQPQH
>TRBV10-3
AISKLHGDGTDTQY
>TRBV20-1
SAGIAADTQY
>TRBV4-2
ASSQDIGTSGSPDTQY
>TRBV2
ASSGNFYGYT
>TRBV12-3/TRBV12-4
ASSVLSGAFLRELF
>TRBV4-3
ASSSGLWETQY
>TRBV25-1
ASSGVPPGRKGSYNEQF